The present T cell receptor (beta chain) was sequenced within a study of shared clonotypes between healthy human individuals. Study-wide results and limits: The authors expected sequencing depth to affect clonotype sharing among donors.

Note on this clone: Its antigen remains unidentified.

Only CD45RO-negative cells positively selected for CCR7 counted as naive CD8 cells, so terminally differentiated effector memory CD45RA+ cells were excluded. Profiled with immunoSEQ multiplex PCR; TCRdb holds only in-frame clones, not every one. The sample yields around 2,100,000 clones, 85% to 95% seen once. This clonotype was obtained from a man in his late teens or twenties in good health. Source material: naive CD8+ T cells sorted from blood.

CDR3 in DNA: TGTGCCAGCAGTTCTGGACCGTGGACTTTCTTT. It translates to CASSSGPWTFF. The chain uses TRBV27 and TRBJ1-1; no clear D. The CDR3 has 11 amino acids. V gave up 4 bases and J gave up 12 bases, with 12 bases separating them. Germline loops: CDR1 MNHEY, CDR2 SMNVEV (reference sequence).